The 2 T cell receptor beta chains given below trace back to one sample, sequenced in a study of cytomegalovirus exposure and HLA in healthy donors. The PCR was carried out with 60 Vbeta primers and 13 Jbeta primers. Sequenced by immunoSEQ multiplex PCR; TCRdb stores in-frame clones only, minus some. The data contain roughly 200,000 clones, less than 90% of them singletons. Input material: PBMCs. The receptor set was obtained from a woman in her twenties or thirties in good health and CMV-seronegative.

The rearrangement joins TRBV28 to TRBJ2-4, with 10 bases aligning to TRBD1. Germline V lookup: CDR1 MDHEN, CDR2 SYDVKM. After removal of 7 bases from V and 5 bases from J, the junction contained 17 bases not matched to a gene. This CDR3 is built from 18 residues. The CDR3 DNA sequence: TGTGCCAGCACCCCCTGGGGGACAGGGGTAATCCGCCAAAACATTCAGTACTTC. The encoded protein is CASTPWGTGVIRQNIQYF.

The chain employs TRBV11-3 and TRBJ2-2; 11 bases agree with TRBD2. Germline V CDR1 and CDR2: SGHNT, YENEEA. CDR3 size: 16 residues. V was clipped by 5 bases and J by 3 bases; unmatched bases: 5. In DNA, the CDR3 is TGTGCCAGCAGCCTAAGACTAGCGGGACACACCGGGGAGCTGTTTTTT. Protein product: CASSLRLAGHTGELFF.